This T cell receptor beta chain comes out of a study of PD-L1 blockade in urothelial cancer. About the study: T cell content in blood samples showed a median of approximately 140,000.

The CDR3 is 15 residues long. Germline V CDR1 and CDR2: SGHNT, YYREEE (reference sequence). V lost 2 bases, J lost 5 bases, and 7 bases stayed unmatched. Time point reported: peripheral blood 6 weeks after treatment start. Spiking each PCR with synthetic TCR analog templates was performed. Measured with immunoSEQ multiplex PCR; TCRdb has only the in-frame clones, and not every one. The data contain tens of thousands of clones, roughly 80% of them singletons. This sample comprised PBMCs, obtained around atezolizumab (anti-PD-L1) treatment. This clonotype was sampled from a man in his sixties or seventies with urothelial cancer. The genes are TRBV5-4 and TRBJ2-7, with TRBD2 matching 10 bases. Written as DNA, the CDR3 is TGTGCCAGCAGCTTAACGAAGCGGGAGGGTGACGAGCAGTACTTC. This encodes CASSLTKREGDEQYF. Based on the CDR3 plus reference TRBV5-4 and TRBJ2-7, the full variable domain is ETGVTQSPTHLIKTRGQQVTLRCSSQSGHNTVSWYQQALGQGPQFIFQYYREEENGRGNFPPRFSGLQFPNYSSELNVNALELDDSALYLCASSLTKREGDEQYFGPGTRLTVT.